Presented here are 3 T cell receptor beta chains from one specimen sequenced in a study of blood T cell repertoires in COVID-19. Using immunoSEQ multiplex PCR, the repertoire was profiled, and TCRdb retains in-frame clones only, with some absent. This table has roughly 250,000 clones, over 80% appearing once. The sequencing input was PBMCs or T cells enriched from blood (not recorded which). The receptors derive from a woman under 30 who had recovered from COVID-19.

This chain uses TRBV18 with TRBJ1-6; D ambiguous. Germline V lookup: CDR1 KGHSH, CDR2 LQKENI. The CDR3 is 15 residues long. V was pared by 4 bases and J by 6 bases, with 13 bases between. Here the CDR3 reads CASSRIEGSNSPLHF. The CDR3 region has the DNA TGTGCCAGCTCACGGATAGAGGGTTCTAATTCACCCCTCCACTTT.

V usage is TRBV7-9 and J usage is TRBJ1-4; 8 positions match TRBD1. V was pared by 2 bases and J by 10 bases, with 12 bases of the junction left unmatched. Germline-derived CDR1 and CDR2 are SEHNR and FQNEAQ (reference sequence). The CDR3 sequence is 16 residues long. The CDR3 is CASSLNRGQGYGKLFF. Written as DNA, the CDR3 is TGTGCCAGCAGCTTAAATAGAGGACAGGGCTACGGAAAACTGTTTTTT.

Concerning this clone itself: The identical CDR3 is also encoded by other nucleotide sequences in the sample. The chain carries TRBV7-9 and TRBJ2-7; 7 bases are a match to TRBD2. The length of the CDR3 is 12 residues. Unmatched junction bases numbered 1, after V lost 5 bases and J lost 3 bases. Germline assignment: CDR1 SEHNR and CDR2 FQNEAQ (reference sequence). The CDR3 region has the DNA TGTGCCAGCAGCCCGGGGGGCTACGAGCAGTACTTC. Encoded protein: CASSPGGYEQYF. Full variable domain (outside the CDR3, taken from reference TRBV7-9 and TRBJ2-7): DTGVSQNPRHKITKRGQNVTFRCDPISEHNRLYWYRQTLGQGPEFLTYFQNEAQLEKSRLLSDRFSAERPKGSFSTLEIQRTEQGDSAMYLCASSPGGYEQYFGPGTRLTVT.